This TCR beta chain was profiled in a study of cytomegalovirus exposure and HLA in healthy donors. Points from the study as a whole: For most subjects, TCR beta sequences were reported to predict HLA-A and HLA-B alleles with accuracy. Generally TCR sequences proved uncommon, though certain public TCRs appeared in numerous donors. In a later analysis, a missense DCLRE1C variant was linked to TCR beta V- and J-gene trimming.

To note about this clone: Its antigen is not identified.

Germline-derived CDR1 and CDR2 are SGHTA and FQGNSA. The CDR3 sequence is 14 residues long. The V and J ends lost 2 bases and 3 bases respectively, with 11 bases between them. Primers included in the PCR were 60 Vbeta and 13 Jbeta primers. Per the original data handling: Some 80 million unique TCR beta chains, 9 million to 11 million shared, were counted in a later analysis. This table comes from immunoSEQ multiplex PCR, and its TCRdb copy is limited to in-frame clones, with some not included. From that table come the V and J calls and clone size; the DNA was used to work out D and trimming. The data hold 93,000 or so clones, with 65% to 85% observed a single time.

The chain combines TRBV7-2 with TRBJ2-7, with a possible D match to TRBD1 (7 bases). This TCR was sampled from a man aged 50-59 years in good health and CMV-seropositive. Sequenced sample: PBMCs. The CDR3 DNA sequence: TGTGCCAGCAGCTTAAACAGGGGAGGCTACGAGCAGTACTTC. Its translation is CASSLNRGGYEQYF.